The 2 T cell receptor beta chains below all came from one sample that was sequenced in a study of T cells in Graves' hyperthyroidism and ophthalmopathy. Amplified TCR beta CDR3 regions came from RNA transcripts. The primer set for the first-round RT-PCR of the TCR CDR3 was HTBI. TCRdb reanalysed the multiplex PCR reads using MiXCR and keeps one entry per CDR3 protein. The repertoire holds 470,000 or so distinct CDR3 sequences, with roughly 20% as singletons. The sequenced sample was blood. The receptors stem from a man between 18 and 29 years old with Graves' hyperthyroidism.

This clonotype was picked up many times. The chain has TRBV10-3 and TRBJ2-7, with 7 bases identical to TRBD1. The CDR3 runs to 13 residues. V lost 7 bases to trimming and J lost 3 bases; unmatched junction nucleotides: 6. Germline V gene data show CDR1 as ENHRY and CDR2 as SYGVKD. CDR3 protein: CAITRDSLYEQYF. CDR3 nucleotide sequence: TGTGCCATCACCCGGGACAGCCTCTACGAGCAGTACTTC.

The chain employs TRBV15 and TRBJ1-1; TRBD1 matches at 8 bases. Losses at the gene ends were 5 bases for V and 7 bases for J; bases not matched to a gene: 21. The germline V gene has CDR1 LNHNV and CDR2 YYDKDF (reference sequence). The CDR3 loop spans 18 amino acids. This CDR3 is CATSGGTGASRARSEAFF. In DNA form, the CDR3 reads TGTGCCACCAGCGGGGGGACAGGCGCCTCCCGGGCGCGGAGTGAAGCTTTCTTT.